Each of the 27 T cell receptor beta chains below was sequenced from the same sample in a study of T cell repertoires in cytomegalovirus infection. Via MiXCR, TCRdb re-called the reads, giving one row per CDR3 protein. The sample gives hundreds of thousands of distinct CDR3 sequences, around 24% of which show up once; under 8.5% is in the top ten. Sequencing used CD8+ T cells from PBMCs. The source of these receptors is a human donor in good health (CMV status not recorded). Some clones in this sample may be carry-over from other donors' samples.

This clonotype showed up just a few times. V and J are TRBV20-1 and TRBJ2-7; D may match TRBD1 or TRBD2 (5 bases each). Germline CDR1 reads DFQATT; CDR2 reads SNEGSKA (reference sequence). CDR3 length equals 13 residues. CDR3: CSWGAGRTYEQYV. CDR3 nucleotides: TGCTCCTGGGGCGCGGGCAGAACCTACGAGCAGTACGTC.

This clonotype was detected many times. The chain carries TRBV6-5 and TRBJ1-5, with 7 nucleotides matching TRBD1. CDR1 is MNHEY and CDR2 is SVGAGI in the germline V gene. The junction had 8 bases not matched to a gene; V was cut back by 4 bases and J by 5 bases. The CDR3 extends over 15 amino acids. The CDR3 DNA reads as TGTGCCAGCAGTTCCTCGACAGGGTTGGATCAGCCCCAGCATTTT. This gives the protein CASSSSTGLDQPQHF.

This clonotype was seen ten or more times. V gene TRBV7-2 combines with J gene TRBJ2-7, with 7 bases aligning to TRBD2. CDR1 is SGHTA, CDR2 FQGNSA, per germline. This CDR3 region has 16 residues. The junction had 5 bases not matched to a gene; V was cut back by 0 bases and J by 0 bases. CDR3 amino acids: CASSLAPGGFSYEQYF. The CDR3 DNA reads as TGTGCCAGCAGCTTAGCGCCGGGGGGATTCTCCTACGAGCAGTACTTC.

This clonotype was counted only a few times. J is TRBJ1-1 and V is TRBV7-9; possibly TRBD1 for D (6 bases). CDR1 SEHNR and CDR2 FQNEAQ come from the germline V gene (reference sequence). This CDR3 spans 12 amino acids. The V end was cut by 3 bases, the J end by 7 bases, with 9 bases between. CDR3 in amino acids: CASSLDRNEAFF. The CDR3 nucleotides read TGTGCCAGCAGCTTGGACAGAAATGAAGCTTTCTTT.

In its sample, this clonotype was seen a few times. CDR3 DNA sequence: TGCAGCGTCACGCGTTCAGCCAAAAACATTCAGTACTTC. Translation gives CSVTRSAKNIQYF. The chain couples TRBV29-1 to TRBJ2-4; no definite D call. Germline assignment: CDR1 SQVTM and CDR2 ANQGSEA. The CDR3 has 13 amino acids. Trimming removed 6 bases at V and 0 bases at J, with 9 bases between.

This clonotype was seen a handful of times. The gene calls are TRBV27 and TRBJ1-5; no definite D call. V lost 2 bases to trimming and J lost 1 base, with 6 bases between them. Germline V gives CDR1 MNHEY, CDR2 SMNVEV (reference sequence). The CDR3 sequence is 14 residues long. The CDR3 sequence is CASSLLRSNQPQHF. The CDR3 nucleotides read TGTGCCAGCAGTTTACTACGCAGCAATCAGCCCCAGCATTTT.

This clonotype was counted at least ten times. The chain recombines TRBV7-9 with TRBJ2-6; possible D gene TRBD2, 5 bases. The CDR3 length is 15 residues. Germline V gene data show CDR1 as SEHNR and CDR2 as FQNEAQ (reference sequence). Between the trimmed V and J ends, which lost 3 bases and 0 bases, there was a span of 6 bases. CDR3 residues: CASSFRGSGANVLTF. CDR3 DNA sequence: TGTGCCAGCAGCTTCCGGGGCTCTGGGGCCAACGTCCTGACTTTC.

The chain combines TRBV29-1 with TRBJ2-2; TRBD1 matches 9 bases. This CDR3 is built from 16 residues. Germline-derived CDR1 and CDR2 are SQVTM and ANQGSEA. J gave up 7 bases and V 3 bases, and 12 bases lay outside the gene matches. The CDR3 loop reads CSVEVSGQGLDGELFF. DNA for the CDR3: TGCAGCGTTGAGGTCTCGGGACAGGGCCTGGACGGGGAGCTGTTTTTT.

In its sample, this clonotype was seen a few times. V gene TRBV2 combines with J gene TRBJ2-2; 7 bases map to TRBD2. Unmatched junction bases numbered 8, after V lost 3 bases and J lost 7 bases. Germline loops: CDR1 SNHLY, CDR2 FYNNEI. The CDR3 is 15 amino acids. CDR3 residues: CASSDPGGSIGELFF. DNA of the CDR3: TGTGCCAGCAGTGATCCGGGGGGTAGCATCGGGGAGCTGTTTTTT.

The rearrangement links TRBV29-1 to TRBJ2-7, with D uncertain. This CDR3 spans 13 amino acids. Germline loops: CDR1 SQVTM, CDR2 ANQGSEA. Deletions cut 0 bases from V and 6 bases from J, with 12 bases between. Here the CDR3 DNA reads TGCAGCGTTGAAGACCCCGACGCCGGCGAGCAGTACTTC. Translating it yields CSVEDPDAGEQYF.

The rearrangement uses TRBV27 and TRBJ1-1, with D maybe TRBD1 (6 bases). Trimming stripped 6 bases from V and 4 bases from J, with 18 bases between. The CDR3 is made up of 15 amino acids. CDR1 and CDR2 (germline): MNHEY, SMNVEV (reference sequence). This CDR3 is CASSLSVGQSTEAFF. The CDR3 nucleotides read TGTGCCAGCAGCCTCTCAGTAGGACAGAGCACTGAAGCTTTCTTT.

The chain links TRBV6-6 to TRBJ2-1; TRBD1 aligns across 8 bases. The CDR3 is 15 residues long. CDR1 and CDR2 from the germline V gene are MNHNY and SVGAGI (reference sequence). The junction had 9 bases not matched to a gene; V was cut back by 6 bases and J by 5 bases. Here the CDR3 reads CASRDRDRKNNEQFF. The CDR3 nucleotides are TGTGCCAGCAGAGACCGGGACAGGAAAAACAATGAGCAGTTCTTC.

This clonotype showed up just a few times. The chain is built from TRBV29-1 and TRBJ2-5; 8 bases match TRBD2. Germline CDR1 is SQVTM and CDR2 is ANQGSEA. V was pared by 8 bases and J by 5 bases, with 13 bases of the junction left unmatched. The CDR3 is 14 amino acids. The CDR3 DNA is TGCAGCATTAGCGGGGCCCCTCCCCCGGAGACCCAGTACTTC. Its translation is CSISGAPPPETQYF.

Worth noting for this clonotype: Given a much more abundant clone one base away, this may be a read error. The gene calls are TRBV28 and TRBJ1-2; 8 bases fit TRBD1. CDR3 length: 16 amino acids. CDR1 is MDHEN and CDR2 is SYDVKM in the germline V gene. The CDR3 DNA reads TGTGCCAGCAGTTTACTTATTACGGGACAGGACTATGGCTACATCTTC. Translating gives CASSLLITGQDYGYIF.

V gene TRBV14 combines with J gene TRBJ2-5, with D tentatively TRBD1 (5 bases). The CDR3 has 20 amino acids. Germline V lookup: CDR1 SGHDN, CDR2 FVKESK. V dropped 6 bases and J dropped 1 base, with 30 bases sitting between them. CDR3: CASSHTVESGALRRQETQYF. Here the CDR3 DNA reads TGTGCCAGCAGTCATACAGTCGAAAGTGGGGCCCTCCGCCGCCAAGAGACCCAGTACTTC.

The table lists this clonotype with a few counts. The gene calls are TRBV15 and TRBJ1-4, with a possible D match to TRBD1 (6 bases). Germline-derived CDR1 and CDR2 are LNHNV and YYDKDF (reference sequence). The CDR3 consists of 14 residues. Trimming took off 5 bases at V and 8 bases at J, with 15 bases between the two ends. The CDR3 protein is CATSEGGGAEKLFF. The CDR3 nucleotides are TGTGCCACCAGCGAAGGTGGGGGGGCCGAAAAACTGTTTTTT.

The table lists this clonotype with many counts. The chain employs TRBV7-6 and TRBJ2-1, with no clear D. V was cut by 5 bases and J by 5 bases, with 13 bases left in between. In germline, CDR1 is SGHVS, CDR2 FNYEAQ. This CDR3 comprises 14 residues. CDR3 in DNA: TGTGCCAGCAGCAGTACCGGAAAGAACAATGAGCAGTTCTTC. Its protein product is CASSSTGKNNEQFF.

The sample holds many counts of this clonotype. The chain carries TRBV7-8 and TRBJ2-1; no clear D gene. This CDR3 has 13 residues. The germline V and J ends were trimmed by 5 bases and 9 bases, with 14 bases remaining between them. Germline V gives CDR1 SGHVS, CDR2 FQNEAQ. DNA of the CDR3: TGTGCCAGCAGCCCCGATCCGCTTTTTGAGCAGTTCTTC. Its translation: CASSPDPLFEQFF.

This rearrangement joins TRBV2 to TRBJ2-2; 11 nucleotides match TRBD2. CDR1 is SNHLY, CDR2 FYNNEI, per germline. The CDR3 runs to 14 residues. The V and J ends lost 10 bases and 3 bases, in that order; junction bases with no gene match: 4. CDR3 residues: CAIVAGGYTGELFF. In DNA form, the CDR3 reads TGTGCCATCGTAGCGGGGGGGTACACCGGGGAGCTGTTTTTT.

This clonotype has more than one count but fewer than ten. The junction shows a germline mismatch at one end, possibly a read error. V is TRBV7-2 and J is TRBJ2-5, with D perhaps TRBD2 (5 bases). Germline V lookup: CDR1 SGHTA, CDR2 FQGNSA. The CDR3 sequence is 13 residues long. Written as DNA, the CDR3 is TGTGCCAGCAGCTTAGGGGCCTTGGGAGAGACCCACTTC. This gives the protein CASSLGALGETHF.

The chain recombines TRBV7-6 with TRBJ2-1, with 10 bases that match TRBD2. CDR3 length equals 15 residues. Germline CDR1 is SGHVS and CDR2 is FNYEAQ. With 6 bases clipped from V and 5 bases from J, the junction kept 7 bases outside the gene matches. The CDR3 region has the DNA TGTGCCAGCAGTGACGGGACTAGCGTACACAATGAGCAGTTCTTC. This translates into CASSDGTSVHNEQFF.

This clonotype was observed a handful of times. The rearrangement joins TRBV11-2 to TRBJ2-3; 7 nucleotides align to TRBD2. The CDR3 covers 15 residues. With 5 bases clipped from V and 1 base from J, the junction kept 6 bases outside the gene matches. Germline lookup yields CDR1 SGHAT and CDR2 FQNNGV. In DNA form, the CDR3 reads TGTGCCAGCAGCCTCCGGGGGGTACGCACAGATACGCAGTATTTT. Protein sequence: CASSLRGVRTDTQYF. Together with reference TRBV11-2 and TRBJ2-3, the CDR3 gives the full variable domain: EAGVAQSPRYKIIEKRQSVAFWCNPISGHATLYWYQQILGQGPKLLIQFQNNGVVDDSQLPKDRFSAERLKGVDSTLKIQPAKLEDSAVYLCASSLRGVRTDTQYFGPGTRLTVL.

The rearrangement uses TRBV7-9 and TRBJ2-5, with D possibly matching TRBD1 (7 bases). Germline CDR1 and CDR2: SEHNR and FQNEAQ (reference sequence). Trimming removed 5 bases at V and 4 bases at J, with 20 bases between. The CDR3 is 16 amino acids. CDR3 loop: CASSRTQGFGGETQYF. The CDR3 DNA follows: TGTGCCAGCAGCCGCACACAGGGGTTCGGGGGAGAGACCCAGTACTTC. The full variable domain, in which reference TRBV7-9 and TRBJ2-5 provide the parts outside the CDR3, is DTGVSQNPRHKITKRGQNVTFRCDPISEHNRLYWYRQTLGQGPEFLTYFQNEAQLEKSRLLSDRFSAERPKGSFSTLEIQRTEQGDSAMYLCASSRTQGFGGETQYFGPGTRLLVL.

This clonotype appeared a few times. The genes are TRBV2 and TRBJ2-7; 10 bases fit TRBD1. Per germline, CDR1 SNHLY and CDR2 FYNNEI. J gave up 1 base and V 4 bases, and 10 bases lay outside the gene matches. CDR3 size: 17 residues. CDR3 amino acids: CASSVSRGGQGSYEQYF. The CDR3 bases are TGTGCCAGCAGTGTCTCCCGCGGGGGACAGGGGTCCTACGAGCAGTACTTC.

This clonotype showed up just a few times. The chain recombines TRBV5-1 with TRBJ1-1; TRBD1 matches at 8 bases. J gave up 5 bases and V 0 bases, and 9 bases lay outside the gene matches. Germline loops: CDR1 SGHRS, CDR2 YFSETQ. This CDR3 is 16 amino acids long. The CDR3 loop is CASSLGPQGEGTEAFF. The CDR3 DNA reads TGCGCCAGCAGCTTGGGCCCACAGGGGGAAGGTACTGAAGCTTTCTTT.

Points on this clonotype: Possible read error: a much larger clone is one base away. The CDR3 loop is CASSLARFDYEQYF. CDR3 bases: TGTGCCAGCAGTCTCGCCAGGTTCGACTACGAGCAGTACTTC. V usage is TRBV28 and J usage is TRBJ2-7; no definite D call. V lost 5 bases and J 3 bases, leaving 14 bases between the germline ends. This CDR3 contains 14 residues. From germline, CDR1 is MDHEN and CDR2 SYDVKM.

This clonotype was counted a few times. This chain connects TRBV28 to TRBJ2-1; D might be TRBD2 (6 bases). The CDR3 sequence is 15 residues long. Germline V gene data show CDR1 as MDHEN and CDR2 as SYDVKM. With 4 bases removed from V and 6 bases from J, the gap between germline ends came to 16 bases. CDR3 protein: CASSYPGTLINEQFF. The CDR3 region has the DNA TGTGCCAGCAGTTACCCGGGGACTTTAATCAATGAGCAGTTCTTC.